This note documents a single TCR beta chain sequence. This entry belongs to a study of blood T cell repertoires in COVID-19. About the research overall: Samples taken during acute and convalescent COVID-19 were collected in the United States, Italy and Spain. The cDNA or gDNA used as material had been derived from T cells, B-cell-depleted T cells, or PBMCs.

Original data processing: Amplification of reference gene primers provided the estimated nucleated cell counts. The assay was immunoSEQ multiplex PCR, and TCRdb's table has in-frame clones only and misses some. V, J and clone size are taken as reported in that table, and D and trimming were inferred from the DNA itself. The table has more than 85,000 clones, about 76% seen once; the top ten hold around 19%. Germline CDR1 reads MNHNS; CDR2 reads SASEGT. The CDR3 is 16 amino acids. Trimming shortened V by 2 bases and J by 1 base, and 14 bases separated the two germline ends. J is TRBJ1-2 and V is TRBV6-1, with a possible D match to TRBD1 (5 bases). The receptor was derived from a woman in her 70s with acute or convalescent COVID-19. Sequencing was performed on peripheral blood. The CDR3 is CASSEQGTIVNYGYTF. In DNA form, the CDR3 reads TGTGCCAGCAGTGAACAGGGTACGATAGTTAACTATGGCTACACCTTC.